The 19 T cell receptor beta chains listed next were all sequenced from one sample in a study of post-analysis software for immune sequencing data. Study-wide points: Controls showed lower frequencies than patients for roughly five TRBV segments, and TRBV5-6, TRBV5-1 and TRBV20-1 were among these.

What these receptors recognize is not known. Tagging with unique molecular identifiers was a feature of the TCR beta cDNA libraries. TCRdb re-derived calls from the PCR reads in MiXCR, one entry per CDR3 protein. Among under 650,000 distinct CDR3 sequences listed, about 40% were seen once. Sequenced: blood. All receptors derive from a girl aged 10 to 17 with multiple sclerosis.

The V and J genes are TRBV12-3 or TRBV12-4 and TRBJ1-1, with D tentatively TRBD1 (5 bases). The CDR3 is 15 amino acids. V was shortened by 6 bases and J by 2 bases, with 16 bases between the two germline ends. The CDR3 region has the DNA TGTGCCAGCAGACTTATGGGGGGTGCAAACACTGAAGCTTTCTTT. Its protein product is CASRLMGGANTEAFF.

This clonotype showed up many times. This chain links TRBV12-3 or TRBV12-4 with TRBJ2-7, with TRBD2 matching 11 bases. V lost 4 bases to trimming and J lost 4 bases; unmatched junction nucleotides: 6. The CDR3 covers 15 residues. The CDR3 is CASSSGTSGGYEQYF. The CDR3 region has the DNA TGTGCCAGCAGTTCCGGGACTAGCGGAGGATACGAGCAGTACTTC.

The V call is TRBV4-1, the J call TRBJ2-5, with D possibly being TRBD2 (5 bases). V gave up 4 bases and J gave up 9 bases, with 18 bases separating them. Germline V gene sequence: CDR1 MGHRA, CDR2 YSYEKL. The CDR3 totals 14 residues. As DNA, the CDR3 is TGCGCCAGCAGCCCGTCCCGGGATACGAGGGCCCAGTACTTC. Its translation: CASSPSRDTRAQYF.

In its sample, this clonotype was seen a few times. The chain recombines TRBV29-1 with TRBJ2-3; no definite D call. Germline-derived CDR1 and CDR2 are SQVTM and ANQGSEA. The V end was cut by 6 bases, the J end by 2 bases, with 15 bases between. There are 14 residues in the CDR3. The CDR3 DNA follows: TGCAGCGTAGGAAGAACGACTTTCACAGATACGCAGTATTTT. It yields the protein CSVGRTTFTDTQYF.

The rearrangement links TRBV12-3 or TRBV12-4 to TRBJ2-3; D gene uncertain. The CDR3 loop spans 16 amino acids. The V end lost 3 bases, the J end lost 4 bases, and 17 bases lay between the germline ends. CDR3 sequence (DNA): TGTGCCAGCAGTTTGAGCTCCCCCCCGAGCGCAGATACGCAGTATTTT. Amino acid sequence: CASSLSSPPSADTQYF.

The chain couples TRBV12-3 or TRBV12-4 to TRBJ1-2; 8 bases are a match to TRBD1. J was trimmed by 4 bases and V by 6 bases; bases with no gene match: 7. The CDR3 length is 14 residues. CDR3 in amino acids: CASRTGAAAYGYTF. The CDR3, as DNA: TGTGCCAGCAGGACAGGGGCGGCTGCCTATGGCTACACCTTC.

This clonotype was seen more than once but under ten times. The gene calls are TRBV7-9 and TRBJ2-3; D is perhaps TRBD1 (6 bases). This CDR3 contains 14 residues. Germline V gene sequence: CDR1 SEHNR, CDR2 FQNEAQ (reference sequence). Trimming left V 5 bases short and J 0 bases short, with 9 bases between. The CDR3 loop reads CASSIGGSTDTQYF. The CDR3 DNA is TGTGCCAGCAGCATAGGGGGTAGCACAGATACGCAGTATTTT.

V is TRBV7-9 and J is TRBJ2-5, with 10 positions matching TRBD2. The CDR3 totals 16 residues. The V gene end was trimmed by 1 base and the J gene end by 5 bases; junction bases not matched to a gene: 7. Per germline, CDR1 SEHNR and CDR2 FQNEAQ (reference sequence). DNA of the CDR3: TGTGCCAGCAGCTTAGTGAGCGGGAGGGCCGGGGAGACCCAGTACTTC. It specifies CASSLVSGRAGETQYF.

There are a few counts of this clonotype. J is TRBJ2-7 and V is TRBV12-3 or TRBV12-4; 8 nucleotides match TRBD1. The CDR3 consists of 13 residues. J gave up 5 bases and V 5 bases, and 5 bases lay outside the gene matches. The CDR3, as DNA: TGTGCCAGCAGTCGGACAGGGTCCCACGAGCAGTACTTC. Its protein is CASSRTGSHEQYF.

The table lists this clonotype with a few counts. The junction and the germline gene differ at one end; a read error may be behind it. J is TRBJ2-7 and V is TRBV5-5; D is possibly TRBD2 (5 bases). This CDR3 region has 15 residues. Germline CDR1 reads SGHKS; CDR2 reads YYEKEE (reference sequence). Here the CDR3 DNA reads TGTGCCGGCAGCCGGTCACGGGAAGGTTCCTACGAGCAGTACTTC. The encoded protein is CAGSRSREGSYEQYF. Supplemented by reference TRBV5-5 and TRBJ2-7, the full variable domain reads DAGVTQSPTHLIKTRGQQVTLRCSPISGHKSVSWYQQVLGQGPQFIFQYYEKEERGRGNFPDRFSARQFPNYSSELNVNALLLGDSALYLCAGSRSREGSYEQYFGPGTRLTVT.

This clonotype was detected a few times. The chain recombines TRBV6-2 or TRBV6-3 with TRBJ2-6; TRBD2 might be the D (5 bases). The CDR3 spans 16 residues. The germline V gene has CDR1 MNHEY and CDR2 SVGEGT. Deletions cut 7 bases from V and 9 bases from J, with 22 bases between. DNA for the CDR3: TGTGCCAGCACCTTAGAAGGACGGCCCGCGGGCAACGTCCTGACTTTC. Amino acids: CASTLEGRPAGNVLTF.

This clonotype was counted between two and nine times. The DNA of the CDR3 is TGCAGCGTTCCCCGGGGCTACGATACGCAGTATTTT. Translating gives CSVPRGYDTQYF. The chain couples TRBV29-1 to TRBJ2-3, with D tentatively TRBD1 or TRBD2 (5 bases each). Germline CDR1 is SQVTM and CDR2 is ANQGSEA. Trimming removed 5 bases from V and 6 bases from J, with 12 bases in between. The CDR3 extends over 12 amino acids.

The chain links TRBV7-9 to TRBJ1-4, with D perhaps TRBD1 (5 bases). The CDR3 totals 15 residues. V lost 5 bases and J lost 3, with 13 bases in between. Germline values: CDR1 SEHNR, CDR2 FQNEAQ (reference sequence). In nucleotides, the CDR3 is TGTGCCAGCAGCCCAACGGGGCAATCTAATGAAAAACTGTTTTTT. Translation: CASSPTGQSNEKLFF.

CDR3 amino acids: CASSSVSGTEAFF. The CDR3 DNA is TGTGCCAGCAGCTCTGTCTCGGGGACTGAAGCTTTCTTT. The gene calls are TRBV7-3 and TRBJ1-1; D call uncertain. V was clipped by 4 bases and J by 5 bases, with 11 bases between them. The CDR3 covers 13 residues. Germline V gene data show CDR1 as SGHTA and CDR2 as FQGTGA.

This clonotype occurred many times. The chain is built from TRBV6-4 and TRBJ2-1, with 7 bases matching TRBD2. The ends lost 10 bases at V and 8 bases at J; junction bases unmatched: 17. Germline-derived CDR1 and CDR2 are MRHNA and SNTAGT. This CDR3 region has 15 residues. CDR3 in amino acids: CAIQFAGVDTYEQFF. The CDR3 nucleotides are TGTGCCATCCAATTTGCGGGGGTTGATACCTATGAGCAGTTCTTC.

The rearrangement uses TRBV10-3 and TRBJ1-1, with D maybe TRBD1 (6 bases). In germline, CDR1 is ENHRY, CDR2 SYGVKD. The CDR3 is 17 residues long. The ends were cut back, 7 bases at V and 0 bases at J, with 21 bases in the middle. Here the CDR3 reads CAITKKAGVLVNTEAFF. CDR3 DNA sequence: TGTGCCATCACGAAAAAGGCAGGGGTCCTCGTGAACACTGAAGCTTTCTTT.

The gene calls are TRBV5-6 and TRBJ1-2, with 9 bases matching TRBD1. This CDR3 has 15 amino acids. Germline V gene lookup returns CDR1 SGHDT and CDR2 YYEEEE. V was clipped by 2 bases and J by 2 bases; unmatched bases: 4. CDR3 DNA: TGTGCCAGCAGCTTAGGACAGGGGTGGAACTATGGCTACACCTTC. Translated: CASSLGQGWNYGYTF. The complete variable domain, with remaining parts taken from reference TRBV5-6 and TRBJ1-2, reads DAGVTQSPTHLIKTRGQQVTLRCSPKSGHDTVSWYQQALGQGPQFIFQYYEEEERQRGNFPDRFSGHQFPNYSSELNVNALLLGDSALYLCASSLGQGWNYGYTFGSGTRLTVV.

For the CDR3, the DNA is TGTGCCAGCAGTTTCCGAACAGCCGGCTCCTACAATGAGCAGTTCTTC. Translation: CASSFRTAGSYNEQFF. V usage is TRBV12-3 or TRBV12-4 and J usage is TRBJ2-1, with D uncertain. The CDR3 length is 16 residues. V was shortened by 3 bases and J by 0 bases, with 12 bases between the two germline ends.

The J gene is TRBJ2-1, the V gene TRBV7-2; 8 bases agree with TRBD2. The trim removed 3 bases at V and 4 bases at J, leaving 5 bases unmatched. CDR1 is SGHTA and CDR2 is FQGNSA in the germline V gene. There are 15 residues in the CDR3. CDR3 protein: CASSFVAGGYNEQFF. Written as DNA, the CDR3 is TGTGCCAGCAGCTTTGTCGCGGGGGGATACAATGAGCAGTTCTTC.